This T cell receptor (beta chain) was captured in a study of molecular identifiers for immune sequencing clone quantification. This clonotype was detected ten times or more. MiXCR, applied by TCRdb to the PCR reads, yields one record per CDR3 protein. The sample consists of about 640,000 distinct CDR3 sequences, about 20% of them appearing once. The germline V gene has CDR1 SEHNR and CDR2 FQNEAQ (reference sequence). V shed 0 bases and J shed 7 bases, with 9 bases lying between them. The CDR3 length is 14 residues. J is TRBJ1-4 and V is TRBV7-9, with a tentative D call TRBD1 (6 bases). The sequence was obtained from a human donor in good health. Some libraries in this study had Jurkat cell RNA spiked in. Sample: naive CD8+ T cells from blood, with Jurkat cell RNA spiked in. As to subset: FACS-sorted CD8+CD4-CCR7+CD45RA+ naive T cells. The CDR3 spells CASSLATGPEKLFF. The CDR3 DNA reads TGTGCCAGCAGCTTAGCGACAGGTCCTGAAAAACTGTTTTTT.